This T cell receptor beta chain comes out of a study of T cell changes during pregnancy in multiple sclerosis. Clones were read by immunoSEQ multiplex PCR, and TCRdb kept only the in-frame ones, dropping some. This table holds about 57,000 clones, about 91% found once. CDR1 and CDR2 from the germline V gene are ENHRY and SYGVKD. The CDR3 loop spans 14 amino acids. V lost 8 bases and J 2 bases, leaving 13 bases between the germline ends. The receptor comes from a female donor in good health, enrolled as a control in a pregnancy study. The chain uses TRBV10-3 and TRBJ1-5; D is uncertain. The sequencing here drew on peripheral blood, taken after pregnancy. The CDR3 protein is CAIAQAGGNQPQHF. As DNA, the CDR3 is TGTGCCATCGCCCAGGCAGGTGGCAATCAGCCCCAGCATTTT.